This T cell receptor beta chain was sequenced during a study of T cells expressing NK-cell markers. Findings of the study overall: Dominant NKG2C+ clonotype frequencies of about 1.0-8% of CD8+ T cells were measured in roughly 6 donors.

Concerning this clonotype itself: Antigen unknown.

Germline-derived CDR1 and CDR2 are LNHDA and SQIVND (reference sequence). CDR3 length: 16 residues. Each CDR3 protein gets one entry in TCRdb, which reprocessed the 5' RACE reads and gives no DNA. In all, the sample yields about 380,000 distinct CDR3 sequences. The TCR comes from a man aged 18-70 years in good health. The rearrangement links TRBV19 to TRBJ1-2. What was sequenced was blood T cells: a sorted CD56 or NKG2C T cell subset, CD4+ or CD8+ T cells, or bulk PBMC T cells (not recorded which). This CDR3 reads CASSRIQAFEDYGYTF.